This T cell receptor beta chain appears in the sequencing data of a study of T cells in Graves' hyperthyroidism and ophthalmopathy. Study-wide results and caveats: Expanded thyroid clonotypes (above 0.001) were mostly also found in blood.

The CDR3 length is 19 residues. Trimming at V came to 8 bases and at J to 4 bases, leaving 21 bases not matched to a gene. The germline gives CDR1 SNHLY, CDR2 FYNNEI. RNA transcripts provided the source from which TCR beta CDR3 regions were amplified. In the first-round RT-PCR of the TCR CDR3, the HTBI primer set was used. TCRdb independently ran MiXCR on the multiplex PCR reads; one entry per CDR3 protein. Of hundreds of thousands of distinct CDR3 sequences listed, about a sixth were seen once; the top ten hold less than 3.5%. Thyroid ultrasound and orbital computed tomography, with clinical symptoms and serum thyroxine and TRAb, informed diagnoses. Fresh peripheral blood, under 13 ml, yielded the PBMCs. This clonotype has a handful of counts. Its antigen is undetermined.

The chain recombines TRBV2 with TRBJ2-3, with 10 bases aligning to TRBD1. Sequenced sample: blood. The source is a woman aged 40 to 50 with Graves' ophthalmopathy. In DNA, the CDR3 is TGTGCCAGCTACTATCCCGGGACAGGGGAGGTGTCCGTCCCAGATACGCAGTATTTT. Protein: CASYYPGTGEVSVPDTQYF.